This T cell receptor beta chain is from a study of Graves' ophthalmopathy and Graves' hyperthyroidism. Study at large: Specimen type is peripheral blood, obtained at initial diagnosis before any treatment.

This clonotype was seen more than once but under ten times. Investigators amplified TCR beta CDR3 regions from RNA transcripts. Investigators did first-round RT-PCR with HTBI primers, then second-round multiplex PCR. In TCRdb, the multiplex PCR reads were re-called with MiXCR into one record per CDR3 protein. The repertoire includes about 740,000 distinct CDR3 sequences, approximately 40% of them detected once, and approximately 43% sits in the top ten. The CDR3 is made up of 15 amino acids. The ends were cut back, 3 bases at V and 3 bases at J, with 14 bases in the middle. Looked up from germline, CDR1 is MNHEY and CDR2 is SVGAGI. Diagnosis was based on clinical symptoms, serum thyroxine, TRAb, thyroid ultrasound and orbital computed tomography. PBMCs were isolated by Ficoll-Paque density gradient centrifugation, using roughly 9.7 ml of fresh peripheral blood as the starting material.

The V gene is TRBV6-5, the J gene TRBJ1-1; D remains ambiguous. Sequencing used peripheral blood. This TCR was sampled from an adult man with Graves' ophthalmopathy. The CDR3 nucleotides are TGTGCCAGCAGTTATTCGGAGGTGGGGTACACTGAAGCTTTCTTT. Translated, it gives CASSYSEVGYTEAFF.